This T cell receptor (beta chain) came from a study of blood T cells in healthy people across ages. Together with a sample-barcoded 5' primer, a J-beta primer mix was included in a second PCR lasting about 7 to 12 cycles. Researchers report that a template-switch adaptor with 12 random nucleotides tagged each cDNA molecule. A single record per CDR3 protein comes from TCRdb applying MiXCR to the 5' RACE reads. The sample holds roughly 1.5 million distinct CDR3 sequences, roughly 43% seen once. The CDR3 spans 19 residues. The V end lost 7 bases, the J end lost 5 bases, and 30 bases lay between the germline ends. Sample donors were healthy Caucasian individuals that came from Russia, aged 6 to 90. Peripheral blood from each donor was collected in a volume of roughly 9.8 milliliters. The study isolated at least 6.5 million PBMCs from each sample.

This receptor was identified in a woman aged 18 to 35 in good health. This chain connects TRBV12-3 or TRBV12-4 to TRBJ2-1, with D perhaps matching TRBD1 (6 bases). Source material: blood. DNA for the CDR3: TGTGCCAGCAATTCACAGGGCCATGCCACTTCTATCCGTAACAATGAGCAGTTCTTC. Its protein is CASNSQGHATSIRNNEQFF.